This note documents a single TCR beta chain sequence. The clone's antigen remains unknown. Per-nucleotide qualities are absent, and no much larger clonotype sits a single base away. The data were obtained in a study of blood T cell repertoires in COVID-19 (TCRdb year 2020). Looking at the study overall: Samples covering the acute and convalescent phases of COVID-19 were provided by collaborators in the United States, Italy and Spain. The prospective study material was composed of cDNA or gDNA derived from T cells, B-cell-depleted T cells, or PBMCs. Subjects who had been exposed to COVID-19, were actively infected with it, or had recovered from it provided the deeply sampled blood TCRbeta repertoires that made up the dataset. The repertoires were released in a freely available public database intended as a resource for research on the immune response to SARS-CoV-2. The samples were drawn from two sources: the first 160 participants of the ongoing ImmuneRACE study, and 1,000 to 1,500 subjects contributed by 6 global collaborators. Sample metadata almost always included a de-identified subject ID, COVID-19 status, age in years and sex. Where HLA class I and class II types were available, the types were taken from metadata supplied by the sample provider, not from assay-based typing.

Collaborating institutions collected whole blood in K2EDTA tubes following their own protocols. For TCRbeta analysis, collaborator samples were shipped as frozen whole blood, as isolated PBMCs, or as DNA extracted from either sample type. TCRbeta CDR3 regions were amplified from genomic DNA using the immunoSEQ Assay, a bias-controlled multiplex PCR. Concerning the study's data processing: Within the assay, amplification of reference gene primers was used to estimate how many nucleated cells each sample contained. To quantify the absolute abundance of each unique TCRbeta CDR3 rearrangement, sequence reads were collapsed and filtered. For each sample, productive Simpson clonality was calculated as the square root of Simpson's diversity index over productive rearrangements. TCRdb re-hosts the immuneACCESS table, in-frame sequences only. Its copies lack some clones; in the studies checked, an unresolved V gene accounts for under half of them, and the cause for the rest is not known. The DNA was the basis for D and trimming; V, J and clone size are from that table. This sample is represented by 150,000 to 200,000 clones; about 77% of them were singletons. The ten top clones hold 2.5% to 3% of the sample.

The paper's findings and limits, for the study overall: The quantity of clinical and demographic metadata differed by source and by participant and was supplied without curation.

CDR3 length: 13 amino acids, cysteine to phenylalanine. Of all the DNA, just the CDR3 is kept, 39 bases in frame from base 1. CDR1 and CDR2 (SEHNR, FQNEAQ) derive from the germline V gene (reference sequence). V loses 1 base of germline sequence and J loses 5 bases, and the interval between the two ends is 8 bases. The rearranged segments are TRBV7-9 and TRBJ2-5; the D gene assignment is ambiguous. What was sequenced was peripheral blood. The sequence was collected from an elderly woman with active or convalescent COVID-19. The nucleotide sequence is given as TGTGCCAGCAGCTTAGGGCGGTGGGAGACCCAGTACTTC. Its translation is CASSLGRWETQYF.